This T cell receptor beta chain was identified during a study of blood T cell repertoires in COVID-19. Study details: The samples span acute and convalescent COVID-19 from the United States, Italy and Spain.

Trimming shortened V by 3 bases and J by 5 bases, and 10 bases separated the two germline ends. CDR1 is MDHEN and CDR2 is SYDVKM in the germline V gene. The CDR3 consists of 13 residues. Assay used: immunoSEQ multiplex PCR; TCRdb lists only in-frame clones, some missing. Of some 300,000 clones listed, roughly nine tenths were seen once; the top ten hold 1.7%. Cohorts were based on clinical histories the participants reported. This rearrangement joins TRBV28 to TRBJ1-2; the D is unclear. The TCR sequence derives from a woman between 40 and 50 years old who had recovered from COVID-19. Sequencing input: PBMCs or T cells enriched from blood (not recorded which). The CDR3 DNA is TGTGCCAGCAGTTTGAGGGAGAAATATGGCTACACCTTC. Amino acid sequence: CASSLREKYGYTF.